This T cell receptor (beta chain) appears in the sequencing data of a study of glioma-infiltrating T cells. Study-wide points: Non-neoplastic patients had below-expected tissue-blood divergence, while all gliomas exceeded expectation. Tissue and blood shared very few CDR3 sequences.

Using RNA template, CDR3s of TCR alpha and beta were amplified with iRepertoire arm-PCR. One-step reverse transcription and amplification started from approximately 100-400 ng of tissue mRNA or PBMC total RNA. TCRdb reprocessed the multiplex PCR reads via MiXCR and lists one record per CDR3 protein. The sample carries more than 90,000 distinct CDR3 sequences, 35% to 45% recorded once. Germline V gene lookup returns CDR1 DFQATT and CDR2 SNEGSKA (reference sequence). This CDR3 region has 13 residues. V lost 6 bases and J 3 bases, leaving 13 bases between the germline ends. At least ten counts were recorded for this clonotype. Its antigen is currently unknown.

The TCR comes from a human donor with low-grade glioma or glioblastoma, undergoing nonglioma brain surgery, or in good health (not recorded which). V usage is TRBV20-1 and J usage is TRBJ2-3; the D is unclear. What was sequenced was glioma tissue, nonneoplastic brain tissue, or PBMCs (not recorded which). The CDR3: CSAPPPSTDTQYF. For the CDR3, the DNA is TGCAGTGCACCTCCCCCGAGTACAGATACGCAGTATTTT.